The present T cell receptor beta chain was sequenced within a study of cytomegalovirus exposure and HLA in healthy donors. Study-wide results and caveats: In vitro work confirmed that three CMV-associated chains recognize CMV antigens.

Worth noting for this clone: What it binds is not known.

The V gene's germline CDR1 is SGHNT and CDR2 YYREEE (reference sequence). CDR3 size: 15 residues. The V and J ends lost 4 bases and 4 bases, in that order; junction bases with no gene match: 6. Both 60 Vbeta primers and 13 Jbeta primers went into the PCR. Assay: immunoSEQ multiplex PCR; the TCRdb copy retains only in-frame clones and omits some. This table has roughly 160,000 clones, roughly 80% appearing once. The TCR originated in a man between 40 and 49 years old in good health and CMV-seronegative. This chain connects TRBV5-4 to TRBJ2-7, with 12 positions matching TRBD2. The sample taken for sequencing was PBMCs. This CDR3 reads CASSVTSGGEYEQYF. In DNA form, the CDR3 reads TGTGCCAGCAGCGTGACTAGCGGGGGTGAGTACGAGCAGTACTTC.